This T cell receptor (beta chain) was captured by sequencing in a study of OX40 agonist ivuxolimab in advanced cancers. In the study overall: Patients received ivuxolimab, an agonistic anti-OX40 (CD134) antibody. Hepatocellular carcinoma, melanoma, renal cell or head and neck cancer was diagnosed in the dose-escalation patients.

The data were produced by immunoSEQ multiplex PCR, yet TCRdb's version contains in-frame clones alone and is incomplete. The sample holds 58,000 or so clones, around 86% seen once. The CDR3 has 15 amino acids. V dropped 4 bases and J dropped 0 bases, with 9 bases sitting between them. Germline lookup yields CDR1 SEHNR and CDR2 FQNEAQ (reference sequence). The specimen comprised CD4+ or CD8+ T cells sorted from blood, sampled in a trial of the OX40 agonist ivuxolimab. The clonotype originates from an adult with an advanced solid tumor such as melanoma, head and neck, liver or kidney cancer. The V call is TRBV7-9, the J call TRBJ1-4; no clear D gene. This CDR3 reads CASSSYPATNEKLFF. In DNA, the CDR3 is TGTGCCAGCAGCTCCTACCCTGCAACTAATGAAAAACTGTTTTTT.